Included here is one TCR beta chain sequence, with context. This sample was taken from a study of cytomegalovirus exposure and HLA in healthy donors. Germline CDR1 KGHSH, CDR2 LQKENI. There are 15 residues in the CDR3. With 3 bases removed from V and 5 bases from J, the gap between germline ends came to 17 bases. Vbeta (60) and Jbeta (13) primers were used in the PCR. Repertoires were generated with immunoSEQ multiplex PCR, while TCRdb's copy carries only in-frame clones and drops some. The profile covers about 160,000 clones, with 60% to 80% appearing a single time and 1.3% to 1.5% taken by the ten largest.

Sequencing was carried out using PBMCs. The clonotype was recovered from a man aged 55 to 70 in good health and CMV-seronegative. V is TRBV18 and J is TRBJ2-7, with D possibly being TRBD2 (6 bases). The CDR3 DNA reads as TGTGCCAGCTCACCTGGAGGGGTCCTGAGGAACGAGCAGTACTTC. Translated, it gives CASSPGGVLRNEQYF.